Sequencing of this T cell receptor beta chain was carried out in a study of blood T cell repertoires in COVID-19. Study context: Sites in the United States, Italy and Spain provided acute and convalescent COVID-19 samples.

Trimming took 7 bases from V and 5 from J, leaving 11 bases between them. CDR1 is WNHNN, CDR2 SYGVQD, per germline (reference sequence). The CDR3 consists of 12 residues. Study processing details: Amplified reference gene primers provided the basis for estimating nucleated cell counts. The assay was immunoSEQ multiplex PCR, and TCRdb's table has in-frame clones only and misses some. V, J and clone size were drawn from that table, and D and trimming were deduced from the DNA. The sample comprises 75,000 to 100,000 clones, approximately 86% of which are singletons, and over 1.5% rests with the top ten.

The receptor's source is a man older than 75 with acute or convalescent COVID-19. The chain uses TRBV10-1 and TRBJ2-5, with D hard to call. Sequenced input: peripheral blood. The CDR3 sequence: CASTPSLETQYF. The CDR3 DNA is TGCGCCAGCACCCCGAGTCTGGAGACCCAGTACTTC.